This entry features one TCR beta chain sequence. This record belongs to a study of blood T cell repertoires in COVID-19. Study background: Donors in the United States, Italy and Spain gave samples during acute or convalescent COVID-19. T cells, B-cell-depleted T cells, or PBMCs provided the cDNA or gDNA that served as material.

Original handling: For nucleated cells, counts were estimated from reference gene primer amplification. TCRdb's copy holds only in-frame clones and misses some; the assay was immunoSEQ multiplex PCR. That table supplies the V and J calls and clone size; D and trimming were determined from the DNA. The data contain about 62,000 clones, around 88% of them singletons. CDR3 length: 15 amino acids. Germline CDR1 GTSNPN, CDR2 SVGIG (reference sequence). V shed 6 bases, J shed 3 bases, and the junction held 11 bases outside the gene matches. The chain combines TRBV30 with TRBJ2-7; 10 bases are shared with TRBD1. Sequenced sample: peripheral blood. The sequence derives from a human donor in a cohort sampled during active COVID-19. The CDR3 nucleotides are TGTGCCTGCGACGGTGGCTGGGACAGGGGCTACGAGCAGTACTTC. Translating it yields CACDGGWDRGYEQYF. Using reference TRBV30 and TRBJ2-7 for the parts outside the CDR3, the full variable domain is SQTIHQWPATLVQPVGSPLSLECTVEGTSNPNLYWYRQAAGRGLQLLFYSVGIGQISSEVPQNLSASRPQDRQFILSSKKLLLSDSGFYLCACDGGWDRGYEQYFGPGTRLTVT.